This TCR beta chain was sequenced for a study of spatial heterogeneity in lung cancer. Study information: On average, each unique TCR and UMI combination appeared more than ten times in raw reads.

TCRdb reprocessed the 5' RACE reads via MiXCR and lists one record per CDR3 protein. Altogether about 10,000 distinct CDR3 sequences are present, roughly 5% being singletons, with the ten largest covering approximately 30%. Time point given: sample taken at primary tumor resection. Whole RNA obtained from tumor, nontumor lung or frozen PBMC underwent sequencing without sorting. The donor population consisted of 72 patients with untreated, early-stage non-small cell lung cancer. In its sample, this clonotype ranks as medium-sized. The CDR3 has 15 amino acids. CDR1 MDHEN and CDR2 SYDVKM come from the germline V gene. Trimming left V 3 bases short and J 7 bases short, with 18 bases between.

This TCR derives from a male donor with early-stage non-small cell lung cancer. The source material was PBMCs, sampled at surgery. The J gene is TRBJ2-5, the V gene TRBV28; D might be TRBD1 (6 bases). CDR3 region: CASSFTQGSKRTQYF. The CDR3 bases are TGTGCCAGCAGTTTCACCCAGGGGAGTAAGCGGACCCAGTACTTC.